This paragraph covers one TCR beta chain sequence. The sample carries other DNA sequences with the same CDR3. This sample was included in a study of cytomegalovirus exposure and HLA in healthy donors. The V gene lost 0 bases and the J gene lost 3 bases, with 7 bases spanning the gap. The CDR3 consists of 14 residues. Per the germline V gene, CDR1 is SGDLS and CDR2 is YYNGEE. In the PCR, 60 Vbeta and 13 Jbeta primers were used. Repertoires were generated with immunoSEQ multiplex PCR, while TCRdb's copy carries only in-frame clones and drops some. The table lists 120,000 or so clones, over 80% of them singletons, with approximately 0.22% in the top ten.

V gene TRBV9 combines with J gene TRBJ1-3; tentative D call: TRBD1 (5 bases). The clonotype originates from a man in his forties or fifties in good health and CMV-seronegative. The sample was PBMCs. As DNA, the CDR3 is TGTGCCAGCAGCGTAGAAACAGGTGGAAACACCATATATTTT. It is translated as CASSVETGGNTIYF. The whole variable domain, remainder taken from reference TRBV9 and TRBJ1-3, is DSGVTQTPKHLITATGQRVTLRCSPRSGDLSVYWYQQSLDQGLQFLIQYYNGEERAKGNILERFSAQQFPDLHSELNLSSLELGDSALYFCASSVETGGNTIYFGEGSWLTVV.